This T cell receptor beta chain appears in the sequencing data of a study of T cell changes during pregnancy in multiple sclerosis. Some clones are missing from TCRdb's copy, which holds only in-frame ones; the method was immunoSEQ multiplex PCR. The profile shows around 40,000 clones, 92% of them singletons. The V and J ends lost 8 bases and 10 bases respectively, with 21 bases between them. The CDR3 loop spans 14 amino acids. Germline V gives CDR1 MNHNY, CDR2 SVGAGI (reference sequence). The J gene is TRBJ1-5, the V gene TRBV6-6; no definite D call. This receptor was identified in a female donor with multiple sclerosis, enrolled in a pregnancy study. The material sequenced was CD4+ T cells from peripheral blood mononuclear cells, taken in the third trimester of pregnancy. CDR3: CASGLGGNGDPQHF. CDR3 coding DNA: TGTGCCAGCGGCCTTGGAGGAAACGGTGATCCCCAGCATTTT.